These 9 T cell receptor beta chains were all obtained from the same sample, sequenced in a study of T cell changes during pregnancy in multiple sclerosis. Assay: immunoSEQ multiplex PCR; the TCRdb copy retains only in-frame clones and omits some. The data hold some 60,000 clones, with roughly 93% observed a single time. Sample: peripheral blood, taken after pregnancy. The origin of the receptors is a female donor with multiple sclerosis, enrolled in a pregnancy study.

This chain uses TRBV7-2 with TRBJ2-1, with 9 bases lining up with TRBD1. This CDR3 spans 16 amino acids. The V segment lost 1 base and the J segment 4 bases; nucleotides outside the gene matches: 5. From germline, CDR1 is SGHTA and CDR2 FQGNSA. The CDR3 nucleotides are TGTGCCAGCAGCTTAGAGGGACAGGGTGGATACAATGAGCAGTTCTTC. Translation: CASSLEGQGGYNEQFF.

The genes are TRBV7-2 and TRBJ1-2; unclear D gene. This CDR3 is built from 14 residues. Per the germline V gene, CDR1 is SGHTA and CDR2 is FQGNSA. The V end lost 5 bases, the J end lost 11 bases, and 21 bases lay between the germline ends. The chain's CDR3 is CASSQIGVLMGYTF. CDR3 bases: TGTGCCAGCAGCCAAATCGGGGTGCTTATGGGGTACACCTTC.

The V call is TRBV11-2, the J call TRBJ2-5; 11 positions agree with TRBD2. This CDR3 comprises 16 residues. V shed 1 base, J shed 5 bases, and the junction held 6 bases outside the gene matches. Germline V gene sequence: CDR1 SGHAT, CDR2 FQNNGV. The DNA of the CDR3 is TGTGCCAGCAGCTTAGGCTTAGCGGGAGGGCAGGAGACCCAGTACTTC. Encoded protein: CASSLGLAGGQETQYF.

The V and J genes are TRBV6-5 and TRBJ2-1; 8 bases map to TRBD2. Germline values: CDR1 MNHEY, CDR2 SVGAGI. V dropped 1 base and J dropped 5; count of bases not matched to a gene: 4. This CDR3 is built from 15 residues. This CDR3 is CASSYFSGRHNEQFF. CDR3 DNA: TGTGCCAGCAGTTACTTCAGCGGGAGACACAATGAGCAGTTCTTC.

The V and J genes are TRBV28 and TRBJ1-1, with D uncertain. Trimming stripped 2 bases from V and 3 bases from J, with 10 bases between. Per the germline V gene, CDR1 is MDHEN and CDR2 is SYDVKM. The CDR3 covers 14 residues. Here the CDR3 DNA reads TGTGCCAGCAGTTTAGGGCAGAGAGACACTGAAGCTTTCTTT. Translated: CASSLGQRDTEAFF.

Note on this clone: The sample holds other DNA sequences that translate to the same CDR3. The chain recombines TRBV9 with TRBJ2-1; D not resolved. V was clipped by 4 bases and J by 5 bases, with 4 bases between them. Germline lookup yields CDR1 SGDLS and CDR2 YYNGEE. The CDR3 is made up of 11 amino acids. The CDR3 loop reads CASSRDNEQFF. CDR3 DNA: TGTGCCAGCAGCAGAGACAATGAGCAGTTCTTC.

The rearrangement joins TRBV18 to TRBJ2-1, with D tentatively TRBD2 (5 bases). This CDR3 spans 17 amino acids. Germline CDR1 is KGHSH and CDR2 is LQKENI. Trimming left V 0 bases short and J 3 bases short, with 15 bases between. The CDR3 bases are TGTGCCAGCTCACCACCGATAGTGGACTCGATCTACAATGAGCAGTTCTTC. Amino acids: CASSPPIVDSIYNEQFF. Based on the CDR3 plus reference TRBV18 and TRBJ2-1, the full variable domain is NAGVMQNPRHLVRRRGQEARLRCSPMKGHSHVYWYRQLPEEGLKFMVYLQKENIIDESGMPKERFSAEFPKEGPSILRIQQVVRGDSAAYFCASSPPIVDSIYNEQFFGPGTRLTVL.

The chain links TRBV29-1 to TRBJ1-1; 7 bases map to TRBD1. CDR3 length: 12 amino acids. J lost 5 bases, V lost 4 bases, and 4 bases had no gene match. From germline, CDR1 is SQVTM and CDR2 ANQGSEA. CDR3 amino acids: CSVVQGRTEAFF. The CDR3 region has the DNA TGCAGCGTTGTACAGGGGCGAACTGAAGCTTTCTTT.

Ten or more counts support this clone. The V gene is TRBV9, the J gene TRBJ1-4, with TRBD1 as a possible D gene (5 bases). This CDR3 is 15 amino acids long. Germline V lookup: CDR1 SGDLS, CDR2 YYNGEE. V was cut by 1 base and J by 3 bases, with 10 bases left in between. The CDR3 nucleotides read TGTGCCAGCAGCGTATCAGGGAGGGCTAATGAAAAACTGTTTTTT. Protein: CASSVSGRANEKLFF.